The next 21 T cell receptor beta chains were all read from a single sample in a study of T cell changes during pregnancy in multiple sclerosis. Only in-frame clones appear in the TCRdb table, and some are missing; sequencing was by immunoSEQ multiplex PCR. The data contain around 45,000 clones, 75% to 95% of them singletons. The source was CD4+ T cells from peripheral blood mononuclear cells, collected before pregnancy. Source of these receptors: a female donor with multiple sclerosis, enrolled in a pregnancy study.

Of note for this clone: In the same sample, other DNA sequences code for this CDR3. The chain uses TRBV30 and TRBJ2-5; D gene uncertain. V was clipped by 0 bases and J by 9 bases, with 17 bases between them. This CDR3 is 14 amino acids long. Germline-derived CDR1 and CDR2 are GTSNPN and SVGIG (reference sequence). CDR3: CAWSVLGRSLAQYF. The CDR3 bases are TGTGCCTGGAGTGTACTGGGCAGGTCATTGGCCCAGTACTTC.

The chain uses TRBV28 and TRBJ2-1; 9 nucleotides agree with TRBD1. This CDR3 spans 15 amino acids. V lost 9 bases to trimming and J lost 2 bases; unmatched junction nucleotides: 8. From germline, CDR1 is MDHEN and CDR2 SYDVKM. This CDR3 reads CASTGGTGPYNEQFF. The DNA of the CDR3 is TGTGCCAGTACCGGAGGGACAGGGCCCTACAATGAGCAGTTCTTC.

The V call is TRBV19, the J call TRBJ1-1; a possible D gene is TRBD1 (5 bases). V lost 2 bases, J lost 10 bases, and 14 bases lay in between. The CDR3 is 13 amino acids. Germline V CDR1 and CDR2: LNHDA, SQIVND (reference sequence). The CDR3 nucleotides read TGTGCCAGTAGTATAAGTTCAGGGTCTTCAGCTTTCTTT. Translating it yields CASSISSGSSAFF.

The CDR3 DNA reads TGTGCCAGCAGTACCTTCCCGGGACAGGGCAGCTACACCTTC. This sequence encodes CASSTFPGQGSYTF. This rearrangement joins TRBV6-6 to TRBJ1-2; 9 bases align to TRBD1. Per germline, CDR1 MNHNY and CDR2 SVGAGI (reference sequence). The CDR3 is made up of 14 amino acids. V dropped 5 bases and J dropped 9; count of bases not matched to a gene: 10.

The chain couples TRBV29-1 to TRBJ2-7; weak D call: TRBD2 (6 bases). This CDR3 contains 12 residues. The V end lost 7 bases, the J end lost 1 base, and 11 bases lay between the germline ends. CDR1 SQVTM and CDR2 ANQGSEA come from the germline V gene. In DNA, the CDR3 is TGCAGCGCTACTGGGACTTCCTACGAGCAGTACTTC. Protein sequence: CSATGTSYEQYF.

This chain uses TRBV19 with TRBJ1-2; D perhaps matches TRBD1 (6 bases). Germline V gene sequence: CDR1 LNHDA, CDR2 SQIVND (reference sequence). This CDR3 has 15 amino acids. With 3 bases removed from V and 3 bases from J, the gap between germline ends came to 14 bases. CDR3 residues: CASSMIPTGYYGYTF. Here the CDR3 DNA reads TGTGCCAGTAGTATGATTCCGACAGGATACTATGGCTACACCTTC.

V usage is TRBV2 and J usage is TRBJ2-3; 13 bases line up with TRBD2. Per germline, CDR1 SNHLY and CDR2 FYNNEI. The V gene end was trimmed by 2 bases and the J gene end by 2 bases; junction bases not matched to a gene: 4. CDR3 length equals 17 residues. The CDR3 spells CASSEPLAGGYTDTQYF. The CDR3 DNA sequence: TGTGCCAGCAGTGAACCACTAGCGGGGGGGTACACAGATACGCAGTATTTT.

The gene calls are TRBV27 and TRBJ1-2; no firm D call. The CDR3 spans 15 residues. Germline V gives CDR1 MNHEY, CDR2 SMNVEV (reference sequence). The V gene lost 2 bases and the J gene lost 1 base, with 11 bases spanning the gap. This CDR3 reads CASSLAGPLNYGYTF. The CDR3 bases are TGTGCCAGCAGTTTAGCAGGTCCCCTTAACTATGGCTACACCTTC.

The genes are TRBV7-9 and TRBJ2-2; D is perhaps TRBD2 (5 bases). The germline gives CDR1 SEHNR, CDR2 FQNEAQ (reference sequence). The V gene lost 8 bases and the J gene lost 0 bases, with 13 bases spanning the gap. This CDR3 has 15 amino acids. CDR3 DNA: TGTGCCAGCCAAAGGGCACTAGCGAACACCGGGGAGCTGTTTTTT. Translated, it gives CASQRALANTGELFF.

The rearrangement links TRBV6-5 to TRBJ1-2; possible D gene TRBD1, 5 bases. Between the trimmed V and J ends, which lost 0 bases and 1 base, there was a span of 12 bases. Germline V gene sequence: CDR1 MNHEY, CDR2 SVGAGI. This CDR3 comprises 16 residues. The CDR3 nucleotides read TGTGCCAGCAGTTACTCGGCGGGACGGTTTAACTATGGCTACACCTTC. Encoded protein: CASSYSAGRFNYGYTF.

V gene TRBV18 combines with J gene TRBJ2-5, with D maybe TRBD1 (6 bases). V lost 3 bases and J 5 bases, leaving 16 bases between the germline ends. The CDR3 has 15 residues. CDR1 and CDR2 (germline): KGHSH, LQKENI. Here the CDR3 reads CASSPLKTGQETQYF. CDR3 bases: TGTGCCAGCTCACCGTTAAAGACAGGTCAGGAGACCCAGTACTTC.

The V call is TRBV7-3, the J call TRBJ2-7; D is perhaps TRBD1 (5 bases). The CDR3 length is 15 residues. The germline CDR1 and CDR2 sequences are SGHTA and FQGTGA. Trimming took off 0 bases at V and 1 base at J, with 10 bases between the two ends. The CDR3 coding sequence is TGTGCCAGCAGCTTAACGGTGACAGTTTCCTACGAGCAGTACTTC. Translating it yields CASSLTVTVSYEQYF.

J is TRBJ2-2 and V is TRBV14; D is undetermined. Germline V lookup: CDR1 SGHDN, CDR2 FVKESK. V was pared by 4 bases and J by 0 bases, with 6 bases between. The CDR3 has 14 residues. The CDR3, as DNA: TGTGCCAGCAGCCTTATCGCGAACACCGGGGAGCTGTTTTTT. This encodes CASSLIANTGELFF.

V gene TRBV7-2 combines with J gene TRBJ1-6; no clear D gene. The CDR3 contains 15 residues. Germline CDR1 is SGHTA and CDR2 is FQGNSA. Trimming pared 1 base from V and 6 bases from J, leaving 10 bases between. The DNA of the CDR3 is TGTGCCAGCAGCTTAGGACACTCGACTAATTCACCCCTCCACTTT. Translated: CASSLGHSTNSPLHF. Full variable domain (remainder filled in from reference TRBV7-2 and TRBJ1-6): GAGVSQSPSNKVTEKGKDVELRCDPISGHTALYWYRQSLGQGLEFLIYFQGNSAPDKSGLPSDRFSAERTGGSVSTLTIQRTQQEDSAVYLCASSLGHSTNSPLHFGNGTRLTVT.

This chain joins TRBV7-9 and TRBJ1-4; 7 bases match TRBD1. The CDR3 consists of 16 residues. Germline values: CDR1 SEHNR, CDR2 FQNEAQ (reference sequence). V dropped 0 bases and J dropped 7; count of bases not matched to a gene: 8. The CDR3 protein is CASSLAFRGGGEKLFF. As DNA, the CDR3 is TGTGCCAGCAGCTTAGCGTTTCGAGGGGGCGGTGAAAAACTGTTTTTT. The full variable domain, rest sourced from reference TRBV7-9 and TRBJ1-4, is DTGVSQNPRHKITKRGQNVTFRCDPISEHNRLYWYRQTLGQGPEFLTYFQNEAQLEKSRLLSDRFSAERPKGSFSTLEIQRTEQGDSAMYLCASSLAFRGGGEKLFFGSGTQLSVL.

This clone has more than one count but fewer than ten. V usage is TRBV21-1 and J usage is TRBJ2-4; the table's D call TRBD1 went unverified against the DNA. TRBV21-1 is designated a pseudogene. The CDR3 is 17 amino acids. The DNA for the CDR3 is TGTGCCAGCAGCCCCGAGAGCAGGGGGCGCGAAGGAAACATTCAGTACTTC. Its protein is CASSPESRGREGNIQYF.

In this sample, this clone turned up a few times. The gene calls are TRBV30 and TRBJ1-1; 7 bases match TRBD1. The CDR3 is made up of 14 amino acids. J was trimmed by 1 base and V by 0 bases; bases with no gene match: 2. The germline V gene has CDR1 GTSNPN and CDR2 SVGIG (reference sequence). CDR3 residues: CAWSVRTGNTEAFF. CDR3 sequence (DNA): TGTGCCTGGAGTGTAAGGACAGGGAACACTGAAGCTTTCTTT.

The V call is TRBV27, the J call TRBJ1-4; D is possibly TRBD1 (5 bases). Germline V gene sequence: CDR1 MNHEY, CDR2 SMNVEV (reference sequence). This CDR3 is built from 16 residues. The V and J ends lost 7 bases and 0 bases respectively, with 15 bases between them. In nucleotides, the CDR3 is TGTGCCAGCAAAGGGAGGGGCTTCACAACTAATGAAAAACTGTTTTTT. It codes for CASKGRGFTTNEKLFF.

The genes are TRBV2 and TRBJ1-2; 10 positions agree with TRBD1. CDR3 length: 14 residues. The J segment lost 8 bases and the V segment lost 1 base, leaving 4 bases of the junction unmatched. The V gene's germline CDR1 is SNHLY and CDR2 FYNNEI. This chain's CDR3 is CASSEVGQGFGYTF. The CDR3 DNA sequence: TGTGCCAGCAGTGAAGTGGGACAGGGGTTCGGCTACACCTTC.

The V call is TRBV6-1, the J call TRBJ2-2, with TRBD2 matching 8 bases. J was trimmed by 6 bases and V by 2 bases; bases with no gene match: 5. CDR3 length: 15 amino acids. CDR1 and CDR2 (germline): MNHNS, SASEGT. CDR3 region: CASSEFSGMAGELFF. The CDR3 DNA sequence: TGTGCCAGCAGTGAATTTAGCGGGATGGCCGGGGAGCTGTTTTTT.

V gene TRBV25-1 combines with J gene TRBJ2-5; 7 positions match TRBD2. Trimming took 3 bases from V and 5 from J; bases not matched to a gene: 9. The V gene's germline CDR1 is MGHDK and CDR2 SYGVNS. The CDR3 has 15 residues. CDR3 region: CASSDFVRGGETQYF. The CDR3 DNA follows: TGTGCCAGCAGTGATTTCGTCCGGGGAGGGGAGACCCAGTACTTC.